This is a list of T cell receptor beta chains from one sample in a study of blood T cell repertoires in COVID-19. The protocol was immunoSEQ multiplex PCR, while the TCRdb copy is restricted to in-frame clones and leaves out a portion. The sample holds 100,000 to 150,000 clones, approximately 86% seen once. Sequences were obtained from PBMCs or T cells enriched from blood (not recorded which). The source is a woman aged 45 to 65 who had recovered from COVID-19. Each CDR3 is given with its conserved first and last residue. Fields, in order: CDR3 protein, clone size, J gene, V gene. Only some rows state a clone size, as once, few, many or a class for expanded clones.

CDR3: CASSPLIGMAAYEQYF
size: NA
J: TRBJ2-7
V: TRBV27

CDR3: CASSKVVCPMGLRLHF
size: NA
J: TRBJ1-6
V: TRBV21-1

CDR3: CASSSSGETQYF
size: NA
J: TRBJ2-5
V: TRBV7-2

CDR3: CASSLGRSEQLGYTF
size: NA
J: TRBJ1-2
V: TRBV7-2

CDR3: CSGTPSGGETQYF
size: few
J: TRBJ2-5
V: TRBV29-1

CDR3: CASSPGLAGGLRTGELFF
size: NA
J: TRBJ2-2
V: TRBV19

CDR3: CASSYRVRGDGYTF
size: NA
J: TRBJ1-2
V: TRBV7-2

CDR3: CASSDSGGATDTQYF
size: NA
J: TRBJ2-3
V: TRBV11-3

CDR3: CASSYTGTGVSTEAFF
size: NA
J: TRBJ1-1
V: TRBV5-1

CDR3: CASSVDTGTGGGHTEAFF
size: NA
J: TRBJ1-1
V: TRBV9

CDR3: CASTRGQENTEAFF
size: NA
J: TRBJ1-1
V: TRBV2

CDR3: CASSRGLTGSRFYGYTF
size: NA
J: TRBJ1-2
V: TRBV14

CDR3: CASSQDRGSSYEQYF
size: NA
J: TRBJ2-7
V: TRBV4-2

CDR3: CAWSTPGTGRYEQYF
size: NA
J: TRBJ2-7
V: TRBV30

CDR3: CASSPWGQEETQYF
size: NA
J: TRBJ2-5
V: TRBV3-1/TRBV3-2

CDR3: CASSGGWTGSSYNEQFF
size: once
J: TRBJ2-1
V: TRBV9

CDR3: CASSTGRGYEQYF
size: NA
J: TRBJ2-7
V: TRBV11-2

CDR3: CASSPSWDNNYGYTF
size: NA
J: TRBJ1-2
V: TRBV18

CDR3: CATSEGQGSYEQYF
size: NA
J: TRBJ2-7
V: TRBV24-1

CDR3: CAIKGVNTEAFF
size: NA
J: TRBJ1-1
V: TRBV10-3

CDR3: CASSLLDRPNQPQHF
size: NA
J: TRBJ1-5
V: TRBV5-5

CDR3: CASSIDRGPQPQHF
size: NA
J: TRBJ1-5
V: TRBV7-9

CDR3: CASSLAGNHYEQYF
size: NA
J: TRBJ2-7
V: TRBV5-6

CDR3: CASSRQAAGEKLFF
size: NA
J: TRBJ1-4
V: TRBV11-3

CDR3: CASSLYAGPLHF
size: NA
J: TRBJ1-6
V: TRBV4-1

CDR3: CASSTAGHSPLHF
size: once
J: TRBJ1-6
V: TRBV5-1

CDR3: CASSGRGSEQYF
size: NA
J: TRBJ2-7
V: TRBV5-1

CDR3: CASSPGTGWDEQFF
size: NA
J: TRBJ2-1
V: TRBV4-1

CDR3: CASSQLLRQYPQSNTGELFF
size: NA
J: TRBJ2-2
V: TRBV3-1/TRBV3-2

CDR3: CASSQLSSTGELFF
size: NA
J: TRBJ2-2
V: TRBV3-1/TRBV3-2

CDR3: CASSSVQEPYEQYF
size: NA
J: TRBJ2-7
V: TRBV5-5

CDR3: CASSLVGGTGSSGRYEQYF
size: NA
J: TRBJ2-7
V: TRBV11-2

CDR3: CASSSPGQGRYEQYF
size: NA
J: TRBJ2-7
V: TRBV7-9

CDR3: CASSQSLVGNTIYF
size: NA
J: TRBJ1-3
V: TRBV4-3

CDR3: CASSYGGRSSYEQYF
size: NA
J: TRBJ2-7
V: TRBV6-5

CDR3: CASREQGATETQYF
size: NA
J: TRBJ2-5
V: TRBV10-2

CDR3: CASSPRTGAIGYTF
size: NA
J: TRBJ1-2
V: TRBV7-9

CDR3: CASSPRGGGELFF
size: NA
J: TRBJ2-2
V: TRBV5-4

CDR3: CASGPPRGGVTEAFF
size: few
J: TRBJ1-1
V: TRBV12-5